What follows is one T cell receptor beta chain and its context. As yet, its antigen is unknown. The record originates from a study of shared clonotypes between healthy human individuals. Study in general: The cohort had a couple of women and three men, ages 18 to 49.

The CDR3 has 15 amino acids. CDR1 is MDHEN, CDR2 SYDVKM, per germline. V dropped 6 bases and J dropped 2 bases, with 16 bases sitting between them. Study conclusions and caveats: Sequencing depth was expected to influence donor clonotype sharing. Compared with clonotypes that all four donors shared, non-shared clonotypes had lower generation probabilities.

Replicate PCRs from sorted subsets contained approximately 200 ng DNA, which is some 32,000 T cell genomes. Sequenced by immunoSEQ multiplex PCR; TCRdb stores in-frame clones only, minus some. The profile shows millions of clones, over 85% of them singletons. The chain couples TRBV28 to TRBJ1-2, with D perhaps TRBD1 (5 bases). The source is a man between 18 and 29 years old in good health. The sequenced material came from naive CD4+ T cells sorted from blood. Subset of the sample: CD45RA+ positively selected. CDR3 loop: CASSTLSSGNYGYTF. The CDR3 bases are TGTGCCAGCAGCACGTTATCATCAGGGAACTATGGCTACACCTTC.